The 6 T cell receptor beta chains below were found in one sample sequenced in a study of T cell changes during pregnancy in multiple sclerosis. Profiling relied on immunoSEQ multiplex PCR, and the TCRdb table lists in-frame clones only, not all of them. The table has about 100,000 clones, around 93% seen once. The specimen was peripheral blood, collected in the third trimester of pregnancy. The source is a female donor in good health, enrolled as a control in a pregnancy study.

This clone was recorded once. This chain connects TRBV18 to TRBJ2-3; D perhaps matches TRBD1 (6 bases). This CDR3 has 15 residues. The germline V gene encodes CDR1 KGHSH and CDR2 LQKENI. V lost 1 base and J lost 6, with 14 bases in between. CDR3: CASSPLSGAVDTQYF. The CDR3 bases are TGTGCCAGCTCACCACTTTCAGGGGCAGTGGATACGCAGTATTTT.

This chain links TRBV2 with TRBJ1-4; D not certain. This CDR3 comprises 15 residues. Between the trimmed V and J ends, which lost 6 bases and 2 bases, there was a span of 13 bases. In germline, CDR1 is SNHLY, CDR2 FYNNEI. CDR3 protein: CASREKPGTNEKLFF. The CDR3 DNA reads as TGTGCCAGCAGGGAAAAACCGGGGACTAATGAAAAACTGTTTTTT.

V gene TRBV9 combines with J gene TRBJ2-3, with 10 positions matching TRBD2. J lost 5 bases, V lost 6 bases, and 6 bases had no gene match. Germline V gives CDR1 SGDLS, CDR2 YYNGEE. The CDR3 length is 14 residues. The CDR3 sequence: CASTPGLAKDTQYF. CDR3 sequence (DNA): TGTGCCAGCACACCGGGACTAGCGAAAGATACGCAGTATTTT.

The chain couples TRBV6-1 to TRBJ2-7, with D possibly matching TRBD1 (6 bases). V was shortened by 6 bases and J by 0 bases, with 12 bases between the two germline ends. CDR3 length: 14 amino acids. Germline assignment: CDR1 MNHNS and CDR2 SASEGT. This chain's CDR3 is CASRPPGHSYEQYF. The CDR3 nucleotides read TGTGCCAGCAGACCACCGGGACACTCCTACGAGCAGTACTTC.

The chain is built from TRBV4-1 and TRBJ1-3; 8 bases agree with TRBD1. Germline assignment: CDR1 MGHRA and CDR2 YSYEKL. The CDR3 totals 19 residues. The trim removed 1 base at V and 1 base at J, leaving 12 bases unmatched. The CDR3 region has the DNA TGCGCCAGCAGCCAAGGCTCGGGGCAGGGGGCAAGATCTGGAAACACCATATATTTT. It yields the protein CASSQGSGQGARSGNTIYF.

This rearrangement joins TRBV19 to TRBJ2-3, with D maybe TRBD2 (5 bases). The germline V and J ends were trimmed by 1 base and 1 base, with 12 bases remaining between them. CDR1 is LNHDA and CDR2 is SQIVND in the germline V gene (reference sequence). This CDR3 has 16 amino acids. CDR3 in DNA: TGTGCCAGTAGTATAGTAAACGGGGTAGGCACAGATACGCAGTATTTT. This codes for CASSIVNGVGTDTQYF.